A single sample is the source of the 10 T cell receptor beta chains below, sequenced in a study of patients and donors after allogeneic stem cell transplantation. TCRdb reanalysed the RT-PCR reads using MiXCR and keeps one entry per CDR3 protein. In the table there are about 960,000 distinct CDR3 sequences, over 15% of which are singletons. The sequenced sample was blood, either unsorted or a sorted T cell fraction (not recorded which). The receptors were gathered from a human donor who was either an allogeneic HSCT recipient or a stem cell or donor lymphocyte infusion donor (not recorded which). It is not recorded whose cells these are; they may come from a transplant donor.

Written as DNA, the CDR3 is TGCAGTGCTAGAGATGGAGGGCGGGGCGGAGATACGCAGTATTTT. Protein product: CSARDGGRGGDTQYF. The J gene is TRBJ2-3, the V gene TRBV20-1; maybe TRBD2 (6 bases). Per germline, CDR1 DFQATT and CDR2 SNEGSKA (reference sequence). V was shortened by 0 bases and J by 5 bases, with 15 bases between the two germline ends. The CDR3 is 15 residues long.

This clonotype was seen a few times. This CDR3 is CASSQGQGTEAFF. CDR3 nucleotide sequence: TGCGCCAGCAGCCAAGGACAGGGCACTGAAGCTTTCTTT. The rearrangement joins TRBV5-1 to TRBJ1-1; 8 bases map to TRBD1. The CDR3 is 13 amino acids. V gave up 4 bases and J gave up 4 bases; unmatched junction bases: 3. Germline V gene lookup returns CDR1 SGHRS and CDR2 YFSETQ.

CDR3 coding DNA: TGTGCCAGCAGCCCGACAGGACAGGGGGCTAAGCAGTACTTC. It translates to CASSPTGQGAKQYF. The V gene is TRBV9, the J gene TRBJ2-7, with 11 bases lining up with TRBD1. The germline V gene has CDR1 SGDLS and CDR2 YYNGEE. V dropped 4 bases and J dropped 8; count of bases not matched to a gene: 8. CDR3 length: 14 residues. Full variable domain (remainder filled in from reference TRBV9 and TRBJ2-7): DSGVTQTPKHLITATGQRVTLRCSPRSGDLSVYWYQQSLDQGLQFLIQYYNGEERAKGNILERFSAQQFPDLHSELNLSSLELGDSALYFCASSPTGQGAKQYFGPGTRLTVT.

In this sample, this clonotype turned up a few times. This chain joins TRBV5-1 and TRBJ1-1; 7 bases are shared with TRBD1. V shed 4 bases and J 1 base; nucleotides not matched to a gene: 7. This CDR3 region has 15 residues. CDR1 is SGHRS and CDR2 is YFSETQ in the germline V gene. Here the CDR3 DNA reads TGCGCCAGCAGCGGACCGGGACAGCGGAACACTGAAGCTTTCTTT. This encodes CASSGPGQRNTEAFF.

This clonotype has at least ten counts. The chain combines TRBV6-6 with TRBJ2-2; D gene uncertain. Germline CDR1 reads MNHNY; CDR2 reads SVGAGI (reference sequence). Trimming removed 2 bases at V and 4 bases at J, with 2 bases between. CDR3 length: 12 residues. Here the CDR3 DNA reads TGTGCCAGCAGTTACAGCACCGGGGAGCTGTTTTTT. The encoded protein is CASSYSTGELFF.

The chain employs TRBV7-2 and TRBJ2-1; D gene uncertain. V was trimmed by 5 bases and J by 16 bases, leaving 21 bases between them. Germline assignment: CDR1 SGHTA and CDR2 FQGNSA. The CDR3 loop spans 13 amino acids. The CDR3 sequence: CASSPPPALAIFF. The CDR3 nucleotides read TGTGCCAGCAGCCCTCCCCCCGCCCTGGCCATCTTCTTC.

The rearrangement links TRBV24-1 to TRBJ2-5; perhaps TRBD2 as D (6 bases). The CDR3 runs to 15 residues. The V and J ends lost 4 bases and 1 base respectively, with 12 bases between them. Per germline, CDR1 KGHDR and CDR2 SFDVKD. The CDR3 DNA follows: TGTGCCACCAGTGACCCGGGACTTGTCCAAGAGACCCAGTACTTC. This gives the protein CATSDPGLVQETQYF.

A few counts support this clonotype. The genes are TRBV20-1 and TRBJ2-7; 7 bases map to TRBD1. The CDR3 is 15 amino acids. Unmatched junction bases numbered 8, after V lost 0 bases and J lost 3 bases. The germline V gene has CDR1 DFQATT and CDR2 SNEGSKA (reference sequence). DNA for the CDR3: TGCAGTGCTAGAGATCTTTCGGGACAGTTCTACGAGCAGTACTTC. Amino acid sequence: CSARDLSGQFYEQYF.

In its sample, this clonotype was seen many times. J is TRBJ2-1 and V is TRBV6-2 or TRBV6-3; 12 bases agree with TRBD2. The V gene end was trimmed by 2 bases and the J gene end by 5 bases; junction bases not matched to a gene: 7. Germline assignment: CDR1 MNHEY and CDR2 SVGEGT. The length of the CDR3 is 17 residues. CDR3 in amino acids: CASSYLGLAGRDNEQFF. CDR3 DNA: TGTGCCAGCAGTTACCTTGGACTAGCGGGGCGAGACAATGAGCAGTTCTTC.

The V and J genes are TRBV5-1 and TRBJ1-6, with 10 bases aligning to TRBD1. Germline V gene lookup returns CDR1 SGHRS and CDR2 YFSETQ. This CDR3 is built from 16 residues. Losses at the gene ends were 3 bases for V and 9 bases for J; bases not matched to a gene: 9. CDR3 nucleotide sequence: TGCGCCAGCAGCTCCCGGACAGGGGGTAGCGGTTCACCCCTCCACTTT. Translated: CASSSRTGGSGSPLHF.